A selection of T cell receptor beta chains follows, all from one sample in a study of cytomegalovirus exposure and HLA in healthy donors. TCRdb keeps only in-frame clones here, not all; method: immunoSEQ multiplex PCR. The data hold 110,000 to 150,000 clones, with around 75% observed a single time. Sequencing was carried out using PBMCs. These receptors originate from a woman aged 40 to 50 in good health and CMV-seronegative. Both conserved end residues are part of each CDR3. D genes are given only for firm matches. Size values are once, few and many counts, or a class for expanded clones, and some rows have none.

CDR3: CASSIQESGGETQYF; DNA: TGTGCCAGTAGTATCCAAGAGAGCGGGGGAGAGACCCAGTACTTC; size: .; V: TRBV19; J: TRBJ2-5; D: TRBD2
CDR3: CASSHRQNYGYTF; DNA: TGTGCCAGCAGCCATAGACAGAACTATGGCTACACCTTC; size: .; V: TRBV5-6; J: TRBJ1-2; D: .
CDR3: CASIRGSSYEQHF; DNA: TGTGCCAGCATCCGGGGGTCCTCCTACGAGCAGCACTTC; size: once; V: TRBV6-1; J: TRBJ2-7; D: .
CDR3: CASNQLGGMGTEAFF; DNA: TGTGCCAGCAACCAGCTAGGGGGAATGGGCACTGAAGCTTTCTTT; size: once; V: TRBV27; J: TRBJ1-1; D: .
CDR3: CATSFSRQKALDTQYF; DNA: TGTGCCACCAGCTTCTCGCGGCAGAAAGCCCTGGATACGCAGTATTTT; size: .; V: TRBV15; J: TRBJ2-3; D: .
CDR3: CASSTPEGAGTEAFF; DNA: TGTGCCAGCAGTACCCCAGAGGGGGCGGGAACTGAAGCTTTCTTT; size: .; V: TRBV6-5; J: TRBJ1-1; D: TRBD1
CDR3: CASSEALLYGYTF; DNA: TGTGCCAGCAGCGAAGCCTTACTTTATGGCTACACCTTC; size: .; V: TRBV9; J: TRBJ1-2; D: .
CDR3: CASSPRGTGGYEQYF; DNA: TGTGCCAGCAGCCCTAGAGGGACAGGGGGCTACGAGCAGTACTTC; size: .; V: TRBV11-2; J: TRBJ2-7; D: TRBD1
CDR3: CASREVAGSSYNEQFF; DNA: TGTGCCAGCAGGGAGGTAGCGGGAAGCTCCTACAATGAGCAGTTCTTC; size: .; V: TRBV28; J: TRBJ2-1; D: TRBD2
CDR3: CASSFKEDTIYF; DNA: TGTGCCAGCAGCTTTAAGGAGGACACCATATATTTT; size: .; V: TRBV7-8; J: TRBJ1-3; D: .